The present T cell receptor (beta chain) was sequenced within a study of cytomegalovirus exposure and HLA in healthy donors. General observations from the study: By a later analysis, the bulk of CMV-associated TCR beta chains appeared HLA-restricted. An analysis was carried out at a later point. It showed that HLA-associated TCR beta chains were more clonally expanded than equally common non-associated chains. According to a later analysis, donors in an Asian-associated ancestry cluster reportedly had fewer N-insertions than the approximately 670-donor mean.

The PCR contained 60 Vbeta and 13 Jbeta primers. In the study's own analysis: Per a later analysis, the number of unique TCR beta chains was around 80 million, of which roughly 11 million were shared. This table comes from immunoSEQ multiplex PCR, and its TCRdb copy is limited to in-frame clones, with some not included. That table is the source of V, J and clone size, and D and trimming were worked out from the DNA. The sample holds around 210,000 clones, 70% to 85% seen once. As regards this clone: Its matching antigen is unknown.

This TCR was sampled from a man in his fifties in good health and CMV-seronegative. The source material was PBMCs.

The CDR3 DNA follows: TGTGCCAGCAGTGTTCGGGGACAGGGCACCTCCTACGAGCAGTACTTC. Residues: CASSVRGQGTSYEQYF. This chain links TRBV6-1 with TRBJ2-7; TRBD1 aligns across 9 bases. The CDR3 extends over 16 amino acids. V was pared by 4 bases and J by 0 bases, with 7 bases of the junction left unmatched. Germline CDR1 and CDR2: MNHNS and SASEGT.